This T cell receptor beta chain is from a study of identical twins. General study findings and limits: Within beta out-of-frame sequences, the excess sharing observed between twins was weaker. Out-of-frame sharing of TCR alpha in monozygotic twins was underestimated by models.

CDR3 length equals 14 residues. The germline V gene has CDR1 DFQATT and CDR2 SNEGSKA (reference sequence). This clonotype was seen many times. Its target is unknown. A single record per CDR3 protein comes from TCRdb applying MiXCR to the 5' RACE reads. The table lists approximately 690,000 distinct CDR3 sequences, roughly 6% of them singletons. The clonotype was recovered from a man aged 18 to 29 in good health. This chain joins TRBV20-1 and TRBJ1-2; TRBD1 matches at 9 bases. The sequenced sample consisted of naive T cells sorted from blood. CDR3: CRASGTGFGAGYTF. As DNA, the CDR3 is TGCAGGGCTTCCGGGACAGGGTTTGGTGCTGGCTACACCTTC.